This T cell receptor beta chain was captured by sequencing in a study of response to subunit inactivated influenza vaccine. Study results and limitations: Each seasonal flu vaccination may recruit only limited new T cells, authors suggested.

Remarks on this clonotype: As yet, its antigen is unknown.

Via MiXCR, TCRdb re-called the RT-PCR reads, giving one row per CDR3 protein. The sample contains around 200,000 distinct CDR3 sequences, approximately 14% of which appear only once. The CDR3 runs to 13 residues. The V end was cut by 4 bases, the J end by 13 bases, with 14 bases between. This TCR derives from a man aged 50-59 years who received an inactivated influenza vaccine. The sample consisted of CD8+ T cells sorted from PBMCs, taken less than 6 days after vaccination. The chain carries TRBV12-3 or TRBV12-4 and TRBJ1-6; TRBD1 might be the D (5 bases). As DNA, the CDR3 is TGTGCCAGCAGTTCGCAGGGTAGTGGCCCCCTCCACTTT. Residues: CASSSQGSGPLHF.